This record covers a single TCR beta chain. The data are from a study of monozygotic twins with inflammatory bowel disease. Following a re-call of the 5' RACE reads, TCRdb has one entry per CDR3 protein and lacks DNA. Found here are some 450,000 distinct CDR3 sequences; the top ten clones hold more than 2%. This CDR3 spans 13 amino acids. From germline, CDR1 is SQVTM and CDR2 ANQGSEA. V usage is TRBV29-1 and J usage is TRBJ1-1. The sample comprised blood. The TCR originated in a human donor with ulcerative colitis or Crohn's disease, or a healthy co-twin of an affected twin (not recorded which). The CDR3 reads CSVELLMNTEAFF.